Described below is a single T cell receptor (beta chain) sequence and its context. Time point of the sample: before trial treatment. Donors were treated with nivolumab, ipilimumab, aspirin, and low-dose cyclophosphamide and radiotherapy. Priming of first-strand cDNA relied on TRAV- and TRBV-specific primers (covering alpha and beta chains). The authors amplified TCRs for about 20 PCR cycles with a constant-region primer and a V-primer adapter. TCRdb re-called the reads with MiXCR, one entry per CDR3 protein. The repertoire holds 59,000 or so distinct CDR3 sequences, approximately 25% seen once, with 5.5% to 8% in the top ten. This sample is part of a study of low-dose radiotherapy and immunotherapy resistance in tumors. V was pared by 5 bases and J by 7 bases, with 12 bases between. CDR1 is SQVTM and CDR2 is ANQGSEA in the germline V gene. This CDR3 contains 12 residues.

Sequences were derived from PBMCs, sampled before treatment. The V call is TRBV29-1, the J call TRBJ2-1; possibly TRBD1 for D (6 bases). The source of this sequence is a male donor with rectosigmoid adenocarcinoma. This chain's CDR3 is CSVPQGTNEQFF. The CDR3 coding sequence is TGCAGCGTTCCACAGGGTACGAATGAGCAGTTCTTC.